Listed below are T cell receptor beta chains from one sample, sequenced in a study of monozygotic twins with inflammatory bowel disease. TCRdb reworked the 5' RACE reads into one entry per CDR3 protein, no DNA. Reported are hundreds of thousands of distinct CDR3 sequences; the ten largest clones contain 5.6%. Sequencing was performed on blood. These receptors all stem from a human donor with ulcerative colitis or Crohn's disease, or a healthy co-twin of an affected twin (not recorded which). Each CDR3 is given with its conserved first and last residue. The order of the fields is J gene, V gene, CDR3 protein.

TRBJ1-3 TRBV12-3/TRBV12-4 CASSFYSGSGNTIYF
TRBJ2-7 TRBV9 CASSPSKTSGTYEQYF
TRBJ2-3 TRBV20-1 CSARAGTSLTDTQYF
TRBJ2-1 TRBV20-1 CSARMLAGGYNEQFF
TRBJ2-5 TRBV7-9 CASSHPSGPMETQYF
TRBJ1-5 TRBV11-2 CASSARTGIGVKSNQPQHF
TRBJ1-5 TRBV7-9 CASSSPGPRGNQPQHF
TRBJ1-5 TRBV12-3/TRBV12-4 CASSNQGLGNQPQHF
TRBJ1-5 TRBV5-1 CASSLEGTPLQPQHF
TRBJ1-4 TRBV19 CASRGLTGGREKLFF
TRBJ1-3 TRBV10-3 CAISEDRTGSGNTIYF
TRBJ2-5 TRBV10-3 CAISQSGTSGRETQYF
TRBJ1-1 TRBV20-1 CSARGRAWDTEAFF
TRBJ1-1 TRBV7-9 CASSRSGTEANTEAFF
TRBJ1-1 TRBV18 CASSPPGLRGPMNTEAFF
TRBJ2-7 TRBV19 CASSMTSGLAGIYEQYF
TRBJ2-5 TRBV7-9 CASSSIAVQETQYF